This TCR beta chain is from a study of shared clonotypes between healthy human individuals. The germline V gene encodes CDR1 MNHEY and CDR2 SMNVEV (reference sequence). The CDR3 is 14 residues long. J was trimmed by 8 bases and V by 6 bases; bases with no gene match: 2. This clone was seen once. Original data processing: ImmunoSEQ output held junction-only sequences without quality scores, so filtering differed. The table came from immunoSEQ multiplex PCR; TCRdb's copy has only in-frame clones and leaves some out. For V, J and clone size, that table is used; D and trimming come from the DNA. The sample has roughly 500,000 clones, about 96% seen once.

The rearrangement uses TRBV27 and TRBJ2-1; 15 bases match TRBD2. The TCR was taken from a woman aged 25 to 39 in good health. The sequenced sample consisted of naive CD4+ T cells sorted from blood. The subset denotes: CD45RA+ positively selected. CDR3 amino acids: CASSGLAGGHEQFF. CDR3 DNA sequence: TGTGCCAGCAGCGGACTAGCGGGAGGGCATGAGCAGTTCTTC.